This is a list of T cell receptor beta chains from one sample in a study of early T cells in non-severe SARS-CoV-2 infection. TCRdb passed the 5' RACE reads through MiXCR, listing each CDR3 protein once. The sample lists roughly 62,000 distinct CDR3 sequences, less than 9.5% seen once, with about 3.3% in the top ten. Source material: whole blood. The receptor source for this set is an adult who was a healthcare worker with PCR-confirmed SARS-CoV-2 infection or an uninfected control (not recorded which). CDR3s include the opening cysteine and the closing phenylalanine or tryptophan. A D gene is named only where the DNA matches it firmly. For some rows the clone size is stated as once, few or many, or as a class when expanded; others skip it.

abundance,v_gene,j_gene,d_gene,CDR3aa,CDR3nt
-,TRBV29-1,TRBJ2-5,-,CSVEDHLETQYF,TGCAGCGTTGAAGATCATCTGGAGACCCAGTACTTC
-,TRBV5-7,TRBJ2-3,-,CASSLARSGKGDGDTQYF,TGTGCCAGCAGCTTGGCCCGCTCCGGGAAAGGAGATGGAGATACGCAGTATTTT
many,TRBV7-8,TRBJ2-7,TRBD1,CASSQGQGIPYEQYF,TGTGCCAGCAGCCAAGGACAGGGGATCCCCTACGAGCAGTACTTC
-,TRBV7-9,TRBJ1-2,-,CASSSSSRGYGYTF,TGTGCCAGCAGCTCTAGTTCTAGAGGCTATGGCTACACCTTC
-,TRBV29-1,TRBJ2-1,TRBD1,CSVHRQGARNEQFF,TGCAGCGTTCACCGACAGGGGGCGCGCAATGAGCAGTTCTTC
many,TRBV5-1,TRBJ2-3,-,CASSLSTDTQYF,TGCGCCAGCAGCTTAAGCACAGATACGCAGTATTTT
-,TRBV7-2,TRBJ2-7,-,CASRSGGPYGQYF,TGTGCCAGCAGGTCGGGGGGCCCTTACGGGCAGTACTTC
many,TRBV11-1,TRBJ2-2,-,CASSLTAGELFF,TGTGCCAGCAGCCTGACGGCCGGGGAGCTGTTTTTT
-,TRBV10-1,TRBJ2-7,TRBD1,CASSLKNQGAEQYF,TGCGCCAGCAGTCTAAAGAACCAGGGGGCAGAGCAGTACTTC
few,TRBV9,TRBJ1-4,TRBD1,CASSGGTGLGEKLFF,TGTGCCAGCAGCGGCGGGACAGGCCTTGGGGAAAAACTGTTTTTT
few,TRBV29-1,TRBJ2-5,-,CSVEAASETQYF,TGCAGCGTTGAAGCAGCCTCAGAGACCCAGTACTTC
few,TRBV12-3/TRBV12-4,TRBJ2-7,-,CASSLDGFKEQYF,TGTGCCAGCAGTCTTGACGGGTTTAAGGAGCAGTACTTC
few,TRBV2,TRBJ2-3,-,CASSERDTQYF,TGTGCCAGCAGTGAACGTGATACGCAGTATTTT